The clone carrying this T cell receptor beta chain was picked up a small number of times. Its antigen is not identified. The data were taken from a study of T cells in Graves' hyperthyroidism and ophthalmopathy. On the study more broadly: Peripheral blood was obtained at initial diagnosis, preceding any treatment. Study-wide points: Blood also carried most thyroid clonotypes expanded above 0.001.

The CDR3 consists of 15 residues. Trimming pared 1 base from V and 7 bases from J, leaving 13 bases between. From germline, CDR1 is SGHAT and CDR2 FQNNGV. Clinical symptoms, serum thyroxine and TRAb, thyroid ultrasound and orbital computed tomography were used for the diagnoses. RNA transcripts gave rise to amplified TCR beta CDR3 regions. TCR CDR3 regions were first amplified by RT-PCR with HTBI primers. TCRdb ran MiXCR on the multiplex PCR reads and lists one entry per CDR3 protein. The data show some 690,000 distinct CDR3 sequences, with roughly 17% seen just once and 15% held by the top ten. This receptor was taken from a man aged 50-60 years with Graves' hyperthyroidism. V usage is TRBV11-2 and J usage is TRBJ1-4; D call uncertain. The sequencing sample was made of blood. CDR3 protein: CASSLGGGIGEKLFF. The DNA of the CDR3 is TGTGCCAGCAGCTTAGGAGGAGGGATTGGTGAAAAACTGTTTTTT.